Each of the 20 T cell receptor beta chains below was sequenced from the same sample in a study of T cell responses to AZD1222 COVID-19 vaccine. Sequencing used immunoSEQ multiplex PCR; TCRdb keeps in-frame clones, though not all of them. The sample consists of fewer than 120,000 clones, 85% to 95% of them appearing once. Sequencing was performed on peripheral blood, taken on day 0 of AZD1222 vaccination. These TCRs come from an adult in good health.

V gene TRBV19 combines with J gene TRBJ1-2, with D possibly matching TRBD1 (5 bases). The germline gives CDR1 LNHDA, CDR2 SQIVND (reference sequence). CDR3 length: 15 residues. Trimming pared 5 bases from V and 2 bases from J, leaving 15 bases between. CDR3 in amino acids: CASSLRGTENYGYTF. CDR3 sequence (DNA): TGTGCCAGTAGTCTCCGAGGGACGGAGAACTATGGCTACACCTTC.

This sequence joins TRBV28 and TRBJ1-5, with D possibly being TRBD1 (6 bases). Germline CDR1 is MDHEN and CDR2 is SYDVKM. Between the trimmed V and J ends, which lost 6 bases and 0 bases, there was a span of 18 bases. The CDR3 is made up of 17 amino acids. CDR3 region: CASSNSGAGYSNQPQHF. DNA for the CDR3: TGTGCCAGCAGCAACTCGGGGGCAGGTTATAGCAATCAGCCCCAGCATTTT.

The rearrangement links TRBV27 to TRBJ1-6, with 9 nucleotides matching TRBD1. With V trimmed by 5 bases and J by 5 bases, 4 bases remained unmatched. This CDR3 region has 15 residues. Germline V gene lookup returns CDR1 MNHEY and CDR2 SMNVEV (reference sequence). DNA of the CDR3: TGTGCCAGCAGTCTCGGACAGGGGAATAATTCACCCCTCCACTTT. The encoded protein is CASSLGQGNNSPLHF.

The chain joins TRBV7-8 to TRBJ2-7, with 10 bases fitting TRBD2. CDR1 is SGHVS and CDR2 is FQNEAQ in the germline V gene. This CDR3 contains 14 residues. Unmatched junction bases numbered 0, after V lost 3 bases and J lost 1 base. CDR3 loop: CASSLTSGSYEQYF. Here the CDR3 DNA reads TGTGCCAGCAGCTTGACTAGCGGGTCCTACGAGCAGTACTTC.

The chain couples TRBV6-5 to TRBJ1-1; the D is unclear. The CDR3 totals 13 residues. CDR1 is MNHEY and CDR2 is SVGAGI in the germline V gene. Trimming cost V 7 bases and J 0 bases, with 9 bases left between them. Here the CDR3 reads CASNHALNTEAFF. CDR3 nucleotide sequence: TGTGCCAGCAACCACGCTCTGAACACTGAAGCTTTCTTT.

The rearrangement joins TRBV3-1 (or the pseudogene TRBV3-2) to TRBJ1-1; no firm D call. Trimming removed 2 bases from V and 4 bases from J, with 11 bases in between. Per germline, CDR1 LGHDT and CDR2 YNNKEL (reference sequence). The CDR3 spans 14 residues. CDR3 DNA sequence: TGTGCCAGCAGCCAACCCGGAGGTAGCACTGAAGCTTTCTTT. Residues: CASSQPGGSTEAFF.

This clone ranks as medium-sized (0.01 to 0.1%). The rearrangement uses TRBV11-3 and TRBJ1-1; D remains ambiguous. This CDR3 has 13 amino acids. Per germline, CDR1 SGHNT and CDR2 YENEEA. V was clipped by 5 bases and J by 1 base, with 8 bases between them. This CDR3 is CASSPDGNTEAFF. As DNA, the CDR3 is TGTGCCAGCAGCCCGGACGGGAACACTGAAGCTTTCTTT.

This rearrangement joins TRBV15 to TRBJ2-3; D is possibly TRBD2 (6 bases). The V gene's germline CDR1 is LNHNV and CDR2 YYDKDF (reference sequence). With 4 bases removed from V and 2 bases from J, the gap between germline ends came to 19 bases. The length of the CDR3 is 17 residues. The CDR3 region is CATSTTGTLSHTDTQYF. In DNA, the CDR3 is TGTGCCACCAGCACCACCGGGACTCTCTCCCACACAGATACGCAGTATTTT.

CDR3 in DNA: TGTGCCAGTAGCATCAGGGACAGGGATGAAAAACTGTTTTTT. This codes for CASSIRDRDEKLFF. The chain recombines TRBV19 with TRBJ1-4; 9 bases align to TRBD1. The CDR3 contains 14 residues. Germline V CDR1 and CDR2: LNHDA, SQIVND (reference sequence). V shed 6 bases, J shed 6 bases, and the junction held 5 bases outside the gene matches.

This chain joins TRBV2 and TRBJ2-7, with 11 bases matching TRBD1. V lost 6 bases and J lost 6; bases outside the gene matches: 7. Germline V gene data show CDR1 as SNHLY and CDR2 as FYNNEI. The CDR3 extends over 14 amino acids. The CDR3 DNA reads as TGTGCCAGCAGGATTCCGGACAGGGGGCCCGAGCAGTACTTC. Translated: CASRIPDRGPEQYF.

This clone was seen only once. The chain is built from TRBV6-5 and TRBJ2-7, with 11 positions matching TRBD1. The V gene's germline CDR1 is MNHEY and CDR2 SVGAGI. V shed 5 bases, J shed 8 bases, and the junction held 5 bases outside the gene matches. CDR3 length: 13 residues. For the CDR3, the DNA is TGTGCCAGCAGTCCCGGACAGGGGGCGAAGCAGTACTTC. Its protein product is CASSPGQGAKQYF.

The V gene is TRBV10-2, the J gene TRBJ1-2; D perhaps matches TRBD1 (5 bases). There are 13 residues in the CDR3. In germline, CDR1 is WSHSY, CDR2 SAAADI. V was shortened by 2 bases and J by 8 bases, with 12 bases between the two germline ends. The CDR3 coding sequence is TGCGCCAGCAGTGAGGGGGGGGTATGGGGCTACACCTTC. This encodes CASSEGGVWGYTF.

The rearrangement links TRBV6-5 to TRBJ2-5; 10 bases agree with TRBD2. Germline values: CDR1 MNHEY, CDR2 SVGAGI. The CDR3 sequence is 13 residues long. The ends lost 8 bases at V and 5 bases at J; junction bases unmatched: 5. The CDR3 sequence is CASEPSGGETQYF. As DNA, the CDR3 is TGTGCCAGCGAGCCTAGCGGGGGTGAGACCCAGTACTTC.

The chain has TRBV7-6 and TRBJ2-7, with a weak D call TRBD1 (5 bases). Germline-derived CDR1 and CDR2 are SGHVS and FNYEAQ. The CDR3 is made up of 15 amino acids. V was clipped by 1 base and J by 3 bases, with 13 bases between them. CDR3 loop: CASSLVPQGNYEQYF. The DNA of the CDR3 is TGTGCCAGCAGCTTAGTCCCCCAGGGTAACTACGAGCAGTACTTC.

This clone occurred a few times. The chain joins TRBV6-5 to TRBJ1-2, with D possibly being TRBD1 (5 bases). Between the trimmed V and J ends, which lost 2 bases and 2 bases, there was a span of 9 bases. The germline CDR1 and CDR2 sequences are MNHEY and SVGAGI. There are 14 residues in the CDR3. CDR3 amino acids: CASSYMGENYGYTF. The CDR3 DNA is TGTGCCAGCAGTTACATGGGGGAGAACTATGGCTACACCTTC.

The chain is built from TRBV28 and TRBJ2-2; possible D gene TRBD2, 5 bases. CDR3 length: 17 amino acids. V lost 6 bases and J 0 bases, leaving 17 bases between the germline ends. CDR1 and CDR2 (germline): MDHEN, SYDVKM. The CDR3 DNA follows: TGTGCCAGCAGCCTGGCGGGCTATTTATCGAACACCGGGGAGCTGTTTTTT. It is translated as CASSLAGYLSNTGELFF.

The J gene is TRBJ2-7, the V gene TRBV11-2; a weak D match, TRBD2 (5 bases). The CDR3 has 12 amino acids. Germline CDR1 reads SGHAT; CDR2 reads FQNNGV. Trimming stripped 6 bases from V and 4 bases from J, with 10 bases between. As DNA, the CDR3 is TGTGCCAGCAGTCCCGACTATTACGAGCAGTACTTC. As protein: CASSPDYYEQYF.

This CDR3 reads CASSLEGKNEKLFF. The CDR3 nucleotides are TGTGCCAGCAGTCTCGAGGGGAAGAATGAAAAACTGTTTTTT. The chain has TRBV6-5 and TRBJ1-4; the D gene is possibly TRBD1 (5 bases). Trimming removed 5 bases at V and 5 bases at J, with 12 bases between. CDR1 MNHEY and CDR2 SVGAGI come from the germline V gene. The CDR3 totals 14 residues.

This chain links TRBV4-1 with TRBJ1-1; D perhaps matches TRBD1 (5 bases). The V gene lost 4 bases and the J gene lost 3 bases, with 12 bases spanning the gap. The germline V gene encodes CDR1 MGHRA and CDR2 YSYEKL. This CDR3 spans 14 amino acids. The CDR3 DNA reads as TGCGCCAGCAGCCTAGAGGGACCGGACACTGAAGCTTTCTTT. It yields the protein CASSLEGPDTEAFF.

This chain links TRBV5-1 with TRBJ1-1; D gene unclear. Per the germline V gene, CDR1 is SGHRS and CDR2 is YFSETQ. The CDR3 is made up of 14 amino acids. V gave up 0 bases and J gave up 0 bases, with 6 bases separating them. CDR3 sequence (DNA): TGCGCCAGCAGCTTGGGGCACCTGAACACTGAAGCTTTCTTT. Translation: CASSLGHLNTEAFF.